The source of this TCR beta chain is a study of blood T cell repertoires in COVID-19. Study-wide background: Sites across the United States, Italy and Spain contributed samples from acute and convalescent COVID-19. From T cells, B-cell-depleted T cells, or PBMCs came the material, which was cDNA or gDNA.

Authors' analysis steps: The authors estimated nucleated cell counts from reference gene primer amplification. Data came from immunoSEQ multiplex PCR; TCRdb stores just in-frame clones and leaves some out. The V and J calls and clone size were taken over from that table, and D and trimming were inferred from the DNA. The top ten clones hold around 8.5% of a sample with 110,000 to 150,000 clones, roughly 79% of them seen once. The TCR originated in a human donor in a cohort sampled during active COVID-19. Source material: peripheral blood.

The CDR3 region has the DNA TGTGCCAGCAGTTTGAGGATAACAGATACGCAGTATTTT. The encoded protein is CASSLRITDTQYF. The rearrangement links TRBV12-3 or TRBV12-4 to TRBJ2-3; D remains unclear. This CDR3 spans 13 amino acids. Between the trimmed V and J ends, which lost 3 bases and 3 bases, there was a span of 7 bases.